What follows describes a single T cell receptor beta chain. What antigen it recognizes has not been identified. No base quality values were provided; no much bigger clone lies one nucleotide off. Library preparation used the immunoSEQ multiplex PCR assay. Entries here come from immuneACCESS through TCRdb and include only in-frame sequences with V and J called. Some clones fail to appear in such tables; in the studies checked, an unresolved V gene covers under half of the shortfall, and the cause of the remainder is unknown. The sample profile shows about 85,000 clones; about 88% of them were found once. Of the sample, about 7.6% is held by the ten largest clones. The data originate from a study of control samples from healthy donors and cancer patients (dated by TCRdb to the early 2020s). The sequence was collected from a woman aged 55-70 years in good health. Material for sequencing was blood.

The CDR3: CATSDPGGAGHEQFF. The nucleotide sequence reads TGTGCCACCAGTGACCCCGGGGGGGCAGGGCATGAGCAGTTCTTC. The chain links TRBV24-1 with TRBJ2-1, with 8 central nucleotides matching TRBD2. The germline V gene specifies KGHDR as CDR1 and SFDVKD as CDR2. From cysteine to phenylalanine, the CDR3 is 15 amino acids long. Just the 45-base CDR3 DNA is kept, in frame starting at base 1. V ends up 4 bases short and J 8 bases short, with an unmatched junction base count of 9.